These 24 T cell receptor beta chains share one sample of origin, sequenced in a study of tumor-infiltrating lymphocytes in primary liver carcinoma. The input was around 530 ng total RNA; TCR beta cDNA was made from it with a constant-region primer. Libraries for TCR beta were built through three nested multiplex PCR rounds, which together made up a slightly modified ARM-PCR procedure. A C-beta reverse primer and TRBV1-TRBV30 forward primers served in each of the first two PCR rounds, at 9 to 11 cycles apiece. TCRdb recomputed calls from the multiplex PCR reads with MiXCR, one row per CDR3 protein. The data contain almost 200,000 distinct CDR3 sequences, 65% of them seen just once; the ten biggest clones take up roughly 6.4%. Blood RNA originated from unsorted whole blood, with germline DNA additionally extracted. The material sequenced was peripheral blood. The receptors were gathered from a woman aged 60-70 years with primary liver carcinoma and hepatitis B virus infection.

About this clonotype itself: Germline and junction disagree at one end, which may indicate a read error. CDR3 bases: TGCGCCAGCAGCTTGTCCCTAGCGGGCACCGGGAAGCTGTTTTTT. This encodes CASSLSLAGTGKLFF. The chain has TRBV5-1 and TRBJ2-2; 8 nucleotides agree with TRBD2. Germline CDR1 SGHRS, CDR2 YFSETQ. The CDR3 spans 15 residues.

The V gene is TRBV6-1, the J gene TRBJ2-7; 9 bases line up with TRBD1. V lost 5 bases to trimming and J lost 2 bases; unmatched junction nucleotides: 4. The CDR3 covers 14 residues. Germline CDR1 and CDR2: MNHNS and SASEGT. CDR3: CASSTGTGPYEQYF. CDR3 bases: TGTGCCAGCAGTACCGGGACAGGGCCCTACGAGCAGTACTTC.

V is TRBV2 and J is TRBJ1-2, with 10 bases that match TRBD1. V gave up 9 bases and J gave up 0 bases; unmatched junction bases: 7. This CDR3 is built from 15 residues. Germline lookup yields CDR1 SNHLY and CDR2 FYNNEI. The CDR3 DNA is TGTGCCAGACCGGGACAGGGGCTGTCTAACTATGGCTACACCTTC. Protein product: CARPGQGLSNYGYTF.

Regarding this clonotype: One end of the junction fails to match germline, which may point to a read error. J is TRBJ2-7 and V is TRBV11-1; no reliable D call. Germline CDR1 SGHAT, CDR2 FQDESV (reference sequence). The CDR3 totals 11 residues. CDR3 residues: CVSSSGPVLYF. The CDR3 region has the DNA TGTGTCAGCAGCTCTGGACCTGTACTGTACTTC.

The rearrangement joins TRBV6-1 to TRBJ2-2; 7 positions agree with TRBD1. The trim removed 8 bases at V and 0 bases at J, leaving 6 bases unmatched. CDR3 size: 15 residues. Germline CDR1 reads MNHNS; CDR2 reads SASEGT. Here the CDR3 DNA reads TGTGCCAGCGCTCGACAGGGCGCGAACACCGGGGAGCTGTTTTTT. Its translation is CASARQGANTGELFF.

This clonotype was observed many times. The chain employs TRBV5-5 and TRBJ2-3, with 8 positions matching TRBD2. The germline V gene has CDR1 SGHKS and CDR2 YYEKEE (reference sequence). The CDR3 is 16 amino acids. V lost 0 bases to trimming and J lost 0 bases; unmatched junction nucleotides: 3. The CDR3 spells CASSLAASGSTDTQYF. DNA for the CDR3: TGTGCCAGCAGCTTGGCCGCTAGCGGGAGCACAGATACGCAGTATTTT. The full variable domain, completed using reference TRBV5-5 and TRBJ2-3, is DAGVTQSPTHLIKTRGQQVTLRCSPISGHKSVSWYQQVLGQGPQFIFQYYEKEERGRGNFPDRFSARQFPNYSSELNVNALLLGDSALYLCASSLAASGSTDTQYFGPGTRLTVL.

The V and J genes are TRBV5-1 and TRBJ2-1; TRBD2 matches at 9 bases. J gave up 6 bases and V 4 bases, and 5 bases lay outside the gene matches. CDR3 length: 14 amino acids. Germline CDR1 reads SGHRS; CDR2 reads YFSETQ. Here the CDR3 reads CASSACGRANEQFF. CDR3 coding DNA: TGCGCCAGCAGCGCTTGCGGGAGGGCCAATGAGCAGTTCTTC.

Worth noting for this clonotype: The junction departs from the called germline gene at one end, perhaps through a read error. This chain joins TRBV14 and TRBJ1-1; 9 nucleotides line up with TRBD1. The CDR3 extends over 17 amino acids. CDR1 is SGHDN and CDR2 is FVKESK in the germline V gene. CDR3 nucleotide sequence: TGTGACAGCAGCCAAACGGGACAGGGCAGGGGGAACACTGAAGCTTTCTTT. Protein sequence: CDSSQTGQGRGNTEAFF.

This clonotype was found many times. V and J are TRBV4-1 and TRBJ2-2; TRBD2 matches 12 bases. V was clipped by 2 bases and J by 0 bases; unmatched bases: 7. The CDR3 has 19 amino acids. In germline, CDR1 is MGHRA, CDR2 YSYEKL. CDR3 sequence reads: CASSQPRLAGAPNTGELFF. CDR3 sequence (DNA): TGCGCCAGCAGCCAACCCCGACTAGCGGGAGCCCCGAACACCGGGGAGCTGTTTTTT.

About this clonotype: A clone one base away is much larger, so this may be a read error. This rearrangement joins TRBV6-1 to TRBJ1-2; 9 bases line up with TRBD1. The germline V gene encodes CDR1 MNHNS and CDR2 SASEGT. The CDR3 sequence is 13 residues long. The CDR3 DNA sequence: TGTGTCAGCAGCTCGGACAGGGGAGATGGCTACACCTTC. Its protein is CVSSSDRGDGYTF.

A word on this clonotype: A much larger clone lies one base from this, so it may be a read error. The chain recombines TRBV6-1 with TRBJ1-5; no definite D call. V lost 5 bases and J lost 3, with 11 bases in between. CDR3 length: 14 residues. The germline V gene has CDR1 MNHNS and CDR2 SASEGT. The CDR3 region is CASSTQTINQPQHF. The CDR3 coding sequence is TGTGCCAGCAGTACACAGACGATCAATCAGCCCCAGCATTTT.

Ten or more counts support this clonotype. The junction departs from the called germline gene at one end, perhaps through a read error. The rearrangement links TRBV10-2 to TRBJ2-5; no firm D call. Germline assignment: CDR1 WSHSY and CDR2 SAAADI. The CDR3 length is 16 residues. CDR3 sequence (DNA): TGCGCCAGCACTCCAGGATCCGACTCGCTAAAAGATACCCAGTACTTC. This sequence encodes CASTPGSDSLKDTQYF.

The chain combines TRBV11-2 with TRBJ2-1; the D gene could be TRBD1 or TRBD2 (5 bases each). The V end lost 3 bases, the J end lost 9 bases, and 18 bases lay between the germline ends. Germline V gene lookup returns CDR1 SGHAT and CDR2 FQNNGV. The CDR3 extends over 15 amino acids. CDR3 region: CASSLAAAVQGEQFF. The CDR3 bases are TGTGCCAGCAGCTTGGCAGCGGCTGTCCAGGGTGAGCAGTTCTTC.

This clonotype has at least ten counts. This may come from a read error, since a much larger clone is one base off. V usage is TRBV7-9 and J usage is TRBJ1-1; TRBD1 might be the D (6 bases). The CDR3 extends over 14 amino acids. CDR1 and CDR2 (germline): SEHNR, FQNEAQ (reference sequence). With 3 bases removed from V and 4 bases from J, the gap between germline ends came to 12 bases. The CDR3 is CASSFGTRGTEAFF. In nucleotides, the CDR3 is TGTGCCAGCAGCTTTGGGACACGGGGCACTGAAGCTTTCTTT.

This clonotype was observed a single time. One junction end disagrees with the germline gene, perhaps due to a read error. V usage is TRBV11-2 and J usage is TRBJ2-2; a possible D gene is TRBD2 (5 bases). Germline values: CDR1 SGHAT, CDR2 FQNNGV. This CDR3 has 13 residues. This CDR3 reads CASRRIGTGEPFF. The CDR3 bases are TGTGCTAGCAGGCGAATTGGTACCGGGGAGCCGTTTTTT.

As to this clonotype: This may come from a read error, since a much larger clone is one base off. The rearrangement joins TRBV6-1 to TRBJ2-7; no firm D call. CDR3 length: 15 residues. V was clipped by 1 base and J by 4 bases, with 14 bases between them. Germline CDR1 MNHNS, CDR2 SASEGT. In DNA, the CDR3 is TGTGCCAGCAGTGAAGACGGCAGGAGCTCGTACGAGCAGTACTTC. Protein product: CASSEDGRSSYEQYF.

Points on this clonotype: Lacking the conserved final phenylalanine or tryptophan, this CDR3 likely reflects a read error. The limits of the CDR3 on the DNA are not certain, so only TCRdb's listed CDR3 is given. The chain is built from TRBV11-2 and TRBJ2-3; the table's D call, TRBD1, was not checked against the DNA. CDR1 is SGHAT, CDR2 FQNNGV, per germline. The CDR3 is made up of 15 amino acids, end residues included. The CDR3: CASSAWDRVEETQYY.

V and J are TRBV6-5 and TRBJ2-1, with 7 bases matching TRBD2. The CDR3 length is 13 residues. Per germline, CDR1 MNHEY and CDR2 SVGAGI. Unmatched junction bases numbered 12, after V lost 6 bases and J lost 13 bases. The CDR3 DNA sequence: TGTGCCAGCAGCTACGGACTAGACGGTGAACAGTTCTTC. It encodes CASSYGLDGEQFF.

With respect to this clonotype: The conserved phenylalanine or tryptophan normally closing the CDR3 is absent here, so this likely arose from a read error. J is TRBJ1-1 and V is TRBV11-2; D unclear. The V and J ends lost 6 bases and 5 bases respectively, with 19 bases between them. Germline V gives CDR1 SGHAT, CDR2 FQNNGV. The CDR3 length is 15 residues. This CDR3 is CASSQSERRRTEAFL. CDR3 nucleotide sequence: TGTGCCAGCAGTCAGAGTGAGCGGCGCCGGACTGAAGCTTTCCTT.

The chain links TRBV5-4 to TRBJ2-3; D ambiguous. CDR3 size: 15 residues. CDR1 is SGHNT and CDR2 is YYREEE in the germline V gene (reference sequence). V gave up 4 bases and J gave up 2 bases, with 14 bases separating them. The CDR3, as DNA: TGTGCCAGCAGCCCGGGTCCCGACGTCACAGATACGCAGTATTTT. The encoded protein is CASSPGPDVTDTQYF.

V is TRBV11-2 and J is TRBJ1-1, with D possibly being TRBD1 (5 bases). Trimming left V 5 bases short and J 7 bases short, with 35 bases between. CDR1 is SGHAT, CDR2 FQNNGV, per germline. This CDR3 is built from 20 residues. This CDR3 reads CASSPHQHGHLRFWGNEAFF. The CDR3, as DNA: TGTGCCAGCAGCCCACACCAGCACGGACACCTTCGCTTTTGGGGCAATGAAGCTTTCTTT. Based on the CDR3 plus reference TRBV11-2 and TRBJ1-1, the full variable domain is EAGVAQSPRYKIIEKRQSVAFWCNPISGHATLYWYQQILGQGPKLLIQFQNNGVVDDSQLPKDRFSAERLKGVDSTLKIQPAKLEDSAVYLCASSPHQHGHLRFWGNEAFFGQGTRLTVV.

About this clonotype: The junction differs from germline at one of its ends, possibly a read error. The J gene is TRBJ2-1, the V gene TRBV11-2; 10 nucleotides line up with TRBD2. CDR1 and CDR2 (germline): SGHAT, FQNNGV. The CDR3 is 17 residues long. CDR3 DNA: TGTGCCAGCAGCTTAGTTCCTAGCGGGAGCGGCTACATTGAGCAGTTATTC. This gives the protein CASSLVPSGSGYIEQLF. The variable domain in full, completed from reference TRBV11-2 and TRBJ2-1, reads EAGVAQSPRYKIIEKRQSVAFWCNPISGHATLYWYQQILGQGPKLLIQFQNNGVVDDSQLPKDRFSAERLKGVDSTLKIQPAKLEDSAVYLCASSLVPSGSGYIEQLFGPGTRLTVL.

Note on this clonotype: The missing conserved phenylalanine or tryptophan at the end of this CDR3 makes a read error likely. The chain employs TRBV11-2 and TRBJ1-5; 7 bases fit TRBD1. Germline V gene lookup returns CDR1 SGHAT and CDR2 FQNNGV. This CDR3 comprises 13 residues. For the CDR3, the DNA is TGTGCCAGCAGCTGGGACAGCGATCAGTCCCAGCATTTA. Its translation: CASSWDSDQSQHL.

As for this clonotype: This may arise from a read error, as a much more abundant clone is one base away. The chain couples TRBV5-1 to TRBJ2-7; D may be TRBD1 (5 bases). CDR1 and CDR2 (germline): SGHRS, YFSETQ. This CDR3 is built from 14 residues. Trimming left V 4 bases short and J 4 bases short, with 15 bases between. Here the CDR3 DNA reads TGCGCCAGCAGCCCACAGGTTCCCGGGTACGAGCAGTACTTC. It yields the protein CASSPQVPGYEQYF.